Presented here are 25 T cell receptor beta chains from one specimen sequenced in a study of shared clonotypes between healthy human individuals. The data were produced by immunoSEQ multiplex PCR, yet TCRdb's version contains in-frame clones alone and is incomplete. Among under 1,100,000 clones, 65% to 75% were seen once, and the ten largest hold about 1.5%. The sample was memory CD4+ T cells sorted from blood. Subset specified: CD45RA-negative fraction. Receptor source: a young man in good health.

This chain joins TRBV4-2 and TRBJ2-4; perhaps TRBD1 as D (6 bases). Per germline, CDR1 LGHNA and CDR2 YNFKEQ. The CDR3 is 14 amino acids. V was clipped by 0 bases and J by 9 bases, with 12 bases between them. Written as DNA, the CDR3 is TGTGCCAGCAGCCAAGATAGGCGACAGGCCATTCAGTACTTC. Its translation: CASSQDRRQAIQYF.

This clone showed up just a few times. The chain recombines TRBV4-1 with TRBJ1-6, with 9 bases lining up with TRBD1. CDR3 length equals 15 residues. V gave up 4 bases and J gave up 9 bases; unmatched junction bases: 7. CDR1 is MGHRA and CDR2 is YSYEKL in the germline V gene. CDR3 sequence reads: CASSPGDRVSSPLHF. CDR3 DNA: TGCGCCAGCAGCCCGGGGGACAGGGTCAGTTCACCCCTCCACTTT.

This chain connects TRBV2 to TRBJ2-5; D is unresolved. Germline CDR1 SNHLY, CDR2 FYNNEI. Between the trimmed V and J ends, which lost 7 bases and 5 bases, there was a span of 14 bases. The CDR3 totals 13 residues. CDR3 in amino acids: CASKATPVETQYF. DNA for the CDR3: TGTGCCAGCAAGGCGACCCCGGTGGAGACCCAGTACTTC.

This clone has a single count. The genes are TRBV6-6 and TRBJ1-1; TRBD1 agrees at 7 bases. Losses at the gene ends were 6 bases for V and 6 bases for J; bases not matched to a gene: 7. This CDR3 has 13 amino acids. Germline-derived CDR1 and CDR2 are MNHNY and SVGAGI (reference sequence). The CDR3 loop reads CASSSRGRAEAFF. DNA for the CDR3: TGTGCCAGCAGCAGTAGGGGGCGGGCTGAAGCTTTCTTT.

The chain links TRBV2 to TRBJ2-6, with D perhaps given as TRBD1 or TRBD2 (5 bases each). Germline CDR1 SNHLY, CDR2 FYNNEI. V gave up 7 bases and J gave up 1 base, with 11 bases separating them. This CDR3 contains 15 residues. The CDR3 reads CASTSGASGANVLTF. CDR3 in DNA: TGTGCCAGCACCTCCGGGGCTTCTGGGGCCAACGTCCTGACTTTC.

V gene TRBV15 combines with J gene TRBJ1-6; 9 bases are shared with TRBD1. This CDR3 comprises 17 residues. Germline V CDR1 and CDR2: LNHNV, YYDKDF (reference sequence). With 1 base clipped from V and 4 bases from J, the junction kept 5 bases outside the gene matches. CDR3 protein: CATSRGGQGAYNSPLHF. The CDR3 nucleotides read TGTGCCACCAGCAGAGGGGGACAGGGCGCATATAATTCACCCCTCCACTTT.

The V and J genes are TRBV6-1 and TRBJ2-5, with D perhaps matching TRBD1 (6 bases). The CDR3 sequence is 15 residues long. V lost 4 bases to trimming and J lost 2 bases, with 14 bases between them. CDR1 MNHNS and CDR2 SASEGT come from the germline V gene. Here the CDR3 reads CASSGMTGPQETQYF. The CDR3 DNA sequence: TGTGCCAGCAGTGGGATGACAGGACCTCAAGAGACCCAGTACTTC.

The V call is TRBV25-1, the J call TRBJ1-2; D perhaps matches TRBD1 (6 bases). Trimming took 6 bases from V and 2 from J, leaving 13 bases between them. Germline V gene data show CDR1 as MGHDK and CDR2 as SYGVNS. This CDR3 is 14 amino acids long. The CDR3 nucleotides are TGTGCCAGCAGGGCGACAGGAAGGAACTATGGCTACACCTTC. It specifies CASRATGRNYGYTF.

With respect to this clone: This clone may be a read error of a much larger clone one base away. The rearrangement links TRBV29-1 to TRBJ1-2, with D possibly matching TRBD1 (5 bases). The CDR3 is 14 amino acids. CDR1 is SQVTM, CDR2 ANQGSEA, per germline. The CDR3 region is CSARSRGDGYDYTF. The CDR3 nucleotides read TGCAGCGCGCGGTCTCGAGGGGATGGCTATGACTACACCTTC.

This clone turned up a few times. This chain connects TRBV30 to TRBJ2-7, with TRBD2 identical over 11 bases. V dropped 8 bases and J dropped 7; count of bases not matched to a gene: 7. Germline loops: CDR1 GTSNPN, CDR2 SVGIG (reference sequence). The CDR3 runs to 12 residues. The CDR3 spells CAVAGGHWEQYF. The CDR3 coding sequence is TGTGCCGTAGCGGGGGGGCATTGGGAGCAGTACTTC.

The chain carries TRBV27 and TRBJ2-7; 8 nucleotides match TRBD2. This CDR3 region has 15 residues. Germline-derived CDR1 and CDR2 are MNHEY and SMNVEV (reference sequence). V gave up 7 bases and J gave up 5 bases; unmatched junction bases: 13. CDR3 nucleotides: TGTGCCAGCAACCCATCGGCGGGAGGCGTCAACGAGCAGTACTTC. This encodes CASNPSAGGVNEQYF.

J is TRBJ1-4 and V is TRBV5-1; no clear D gene. V dropped 2 bases and J dropped 7 bases, with 12 bases sitting between them. In germline, CDR1 is SGHRS, CDR2 YFSETQ. The CDR3 extends over 14 amino acids. CDR3 nucleotides: TGCGCCAGCAGCTTTAGGGATCCGGTTGAAAAACTGTTTTTT. Protein sequence: CASSFRDPVEKLFF.

V is TRBV10-3 and J is TRBJ1-4; 9 bases line up with TRBD1. Per germline, CDR1 ENHRY and CDR2 SYGVKD. V shed 4 bases, J shed 4 bases, and the junction held 1 base outside the gene matches. The length of the CDR3 is 14 residues. The CDR3 sequence: CAISAGQGNEKLFF. The DNA of the CDR3 is TGTGCCATCAGTGCGGGACAGGGTAATGAAAAACTGTTTTTT.

This clone was picked up a small number of times. V usage is TRBV6-1 and J usage is TRBJ2-5; 9 bases match TRBD1. V lost 2 bases and J lost 2; bases outside the gene matches: 6. The germline V gene encodes CDR1 MNHNS and CDR2 SASEGT. The CDR3 is 16 amino acids. The CDR3 spells CASSESKGTGQETQYF. CDR3 coding DNA: TGTGCCAGCAGTGAAAGTAAAGGGACAGGGCAAGAGACCCAGTACTTC.

J is TRBJ2-3 and V is TRBV2, with 9 nucleotides matching TRBD2. V gave up 4 bases and J gave up 8 bases; unmatched junction bases: 10. The CDR3 sequence is 15 residues long. Germline CDR1 SNHLY, CDR2 FYNNEI. The CDR3 spells CASSGIAGGPVTQYF. The CDR3 DNA follows: TGTGCCAGCAGTGGTATCGCGGGGGGGCCGGTTACGCAGTATTTT.

V is TRBV5-1 and J is TRBJ1-4, with 7 bases identical to TRBD1. V lost 3 bases and J lost 2; bases outside the gene matches: 7. The germline CDR1 and CDR2 sequences are SGHRS and YFSETQ. The CDR3 runs to 16 residues. The CDR3 DNA reads as TGCGCCAGCAGCTCAGCAGGGGGGGCTACTAATGAAAAACTGTTTTTT. Residues: CASSSAGGATNEKLFF. The full variable domain, with the rest looked up from reference TRBV5-1 and TRBJ1-4, is KAGVTQTPRYLIKTRGQQVTLSCSPISGHRSVSWYQQTPGQGLQFLFEYFSETQRNKGNFPGRFSGRQFSNSRSEMNVSTLELGDSALYLCASSSAGGATNEKLFFGSGTQLSVL.

The rearrangement links TRBV30 to TRBJ2-3; D uncertain. CDR3 size: 17 residues. The V and J ends lost 0 bases and 0 bases respectively, with 16 bases between them. Germline lookup yields CDR1 GTSNPN and CDR2 SVGIG (reference sequence). CDR3 protein: CAWSVKGLVLSTDTQYF. The CDR3, as DNA: TGTGCCTGGAGTGTAAAAGGGCTAGTCCTGAGCACAGATACGCAGTATTTT.

This clone occurred a few times. The CDR3 loop is CAWIPVGGTEAFF. CDR3 DNA sequence: TGTGCCTGGATCCCTGTGGGAGGCACTGAAGCTTTCTTT. This rearrangement joins TRBV30 to TRBJ1-1; no definite D call. This CDR3 is built from 13 residues. Germline CDR1 is GTSNPN and CDR2 is SVGIG (reference sequence). Trimming cost V 4 bases and J 4 bases, with 13 bases left between them.

This clone was seen only a few times. Other DNA sequences in this specimen translate into the identical CDR3. The chain carries TRBV20-1 and TRBJ2-1; 8 bases map to TRBD2. The germline V gene has CDR1 DFQATT and CDR2 SNEGSKA (reference sequence). The CDR3 is 10 residues long. DNA of the CDR3: TGCAGCGCGGGGGGTAATGAGCAGTTCTTC. As protein: CSAGGNEQFF.

This clone has just one count. The J gene is TRBJ2-7, the V gene TRBV5-8, with a tentative D call TRBD2 (6 bases). The CDR3 contains 17 residues. Deletions cut 3 bases from V and 2 bases from J, with 21 bases between. Germline V gene lookup returns CDR1 SGHTS and CDR2 YDEGEE. CDR3 coding DNA: TGTGCCAGCAGCTCGTTCGGGATCCGGGAGCCCCCCTACGAGCAGTACTTC. Protein: CASSSFGIREPPYEQYF.

This clone was counted between two and nine times. This CDR3 is also generated by other DNA sequences in the sample. The chain is built from TRBV18 and TRBJ1-1, with 7 positions matching TRBD1. CDR3 length equals 15 residues. Germline CDR1 KGHSH, CDR2 LQKENI. V was clipped by 1 base and J by 0 bases; unmatched bases: 2. The CDR3 sequence is CASSPLGQLNTEAFF. CDR3 bases: TGTGCCAGCTCACCACTGGGACAGCTGAACACTGAAGCTTTCTTT.

The V and J genes are TRBV9 and TRBJ2-7, with D possibly being TRBD1 or TRBD2 (5 bases each). V was shortened by 0 bases and J by 7 bases, with 17 bases between the two germline ends. The germline gives CDR1 SGDLS, CDR2 YYNGEE. The CDR3 extends over 15 amino acids. CDR3 region: CASSVDAGSVSEQYF. In DNA form, the CDR3 reads TGTGCCAGCAGCGTAGATGCAGGGAGCGTTTCTGAGCAGTACTTC.

A remark on this clone: The sample carries other DNA sequences with the same CDR3. The chain recombines TRBV9 with TRBJ1-1; TRBD1 agrees at 8 bases. Trimming cost V 3 bases and J 2 bases; bases outside gene matches: 3. The CDR3 length is 14 residues. Germline V lookup: CDR1 SGDLS, CDR2 YYNGEE. The CDR3 sequence is CASSGGTGNTEAFF. CDR3 DNA sequence: TGTGCCAGCAGCGGCGGGACAGGTAACACTGAAGCTTTCTTT.

The chain recombines TRBV14 with TRBJ2-5, with 8 bases fitting TRBD2. CDR1 and CDR2 from the germline V gene are SGHDN and FVKESK. V shed 1 base, J shed 3 bases, and the junction held 4 bases outside the gene matches. The CDR3 has 15 residues. CDR3 loop: CASSQVAAGEETQYF. The DNA for the CDR3 is TGTGCCAGCAGCCAAGTGGCAGCGGGGGAAGAGACCCAGTACTTC.

The chain joins TRBV4-1 to TRBJ1-4, with a weak D call TRBD1 (5 bases). The CDR3 spans 13 residues. V was pared by 5 bases and J by 6 bases, with 10 bases between. Germline CDR1 reads MGHRA; CDR2 reads YSYEKL. In DNA form, the CDR3 reads TGCGCCAGCAGCGGCGGGGGGGATGAAAAACTGTTTTTT. Encoded protein: CASSGGGDEKLFF.